Sequencing of this T cell receptor (beta chain) was carried out in a study of CD8 T cells in ankylosing spondylitis. Study-wide findings and caveats: Reportedly, matched ankylosing spondylitis synovial fluid was significantly enriched for disease-linked clones. A motif in TCR beta, a set of under 10 highly homologous variants, appeared characteristic of ankylosing spondylitis blood.

Germline assignment: CDR1 LGHNA and CDR2 YNFKEQ. V was shortened by 0 bases and J by 6 bases, with 21 bases between the two germline ends. The CDR3 runs 19 residues. This clonotype was counted many times. Its target is not known. Preparation of TCR beta libraries was done by quantitative 5'-RACE with molecular barcodes. TCRdb itself ran the 5' RACE reads through MiXCR, one entry per CDR3 protein. Among over 75,000 distinct CDR3 sequences listed, 8.8% were seen once. V usage is TRBV4-2 and J usage is TRBJ1-6, with D hard to call. Sequencing was done on a sample of blood, either unsorted or a sorted T cell fraction (not recorded which). The sequence was collected from a male donor with ankylosing spondylitis or in good health (not recorded which). CDR3 sequence reads: CASSQEFVEPRSSNSPLHF. The CDR3 DNA sequence: TGTGCCAGCAGCCAAGAATTCGTAGAGCCCCGCAGCTCTAATTCACCCCTCCACTTT.